These T cell receptor beta chains were read from a single sample in a study of blood T cell repertoires in COVID-19. The protocol was immunoSEQ multiplex PCR, while the TCRdb copy is restricted to in-frame clones and leaves out a portion. The repertoire has tens of thousands of clones, approximately 80% of them found once; the top ten carry over 12%. Sequences were obtained from peripheral blood. The receptors stem from a man older than 75 with active or convalescent COVID-19. Both conserved end residues are part of each CDR3. The D gene is left open where the match is weak. Clone size appears in some rows only: once, few, many, or a class for an expanded clone.

TRBD2,.,TRBJ2-3,TRBV7-2,CASSLNFGLAGGPDTQYF,TGTGCCAGCAGCTTAAATTTCGGACTAGCGGGAGGGCCAGATACGCAGTATTTT
.,.,TRBJ1-2,TRBV2,CASSEALGGRSGYGYTF,TGTGCCAGCAGTGAAGCGCTTGGTGGCAGATCTGGCTATGGCTACACCTTC
TRBD1,.,TRBJ1-5,TRBV4-2,CASSQEPGGFNQPQHF,TGTGCCAGCAGCCAAGAGCCAGGGGGTTTCAATCAGCCCCAGCATTTT
.,few,TRBJ1-2,TRBV19,CAIPGTRSNYGYTF,TGTGCCATCCCCGGGACAAGGAGTAACTATGGCTACACCTTC
.,few,TRBJ1-1,TRBV29-1,CSVASDTEAFF,TGCAGCGTTGCGTCAGACACTGAAGCTTTCTTT
TRBD1,.,TRBJ1-2,TRBV6-6,CASSSRTGALGYTF,TGTGCCAGCAGCTCACGGACAGGTGCCCTTGGCTACACCTTC
TRBD2,.,TRBJ2-3,TRBV11-2,CASSSNWGTSGRRPDTQYF,TGTGCCAGCAGCTCGAATTGGGGGACTAGCGGGAGGAGGCCAGATACGCAGTATTTT
.,.,TRBJ2-2,TRBV7-2,CASSPQVDDTGELFF,TGTGCCAGCAGCCCCCAGGTAGACGACACCGGGGAGCTGTTTTTT
.,once,TRBJ2-3,TRBV16,CASSQSLGPTDTQYF,TGTGCCAGCAGCCAATCGTTGGGGCCGACAGATACGCAGTATTTT
.,.,TRBJ1-2,TRBV5-1,CASSAGGAYGYTF,TGCGCCAGCAGCGCCGGCGGGGCCTATGGCTACACCTTC
.,.,TRBJ2-2,TRBV12-3/TRBV12-4,CASSLESIGELFF,TGTGCCAGCAGTTTAGAATCCATCGGGGAGCTGTTTTTT
TRBD2,.,TRBJ2-1,TRBV5-8,CASSLPAGGLAGFNEQFF,TGTGCCAGCAGCTTGCCCGCAGGTGGGCTAGCGGGCTTCAATGAGCAGTTCTTC
.,.,TRBJ1-5,TRBV2,CASSVGVQPQHF,TGTGCCAGCAGTGTAGGGGTTCAGCCCCAGCATTTT
TRBD1,.,TRBJ1-2,TRBV6-4,CASSDNRGLGYTF,TGTGCCAGCAGTGACAACAGGGGGCTGGGCTACACCTTC
.,few,TRBJ1-1,TRBV7-8,CASSFGGGRSNTEAFF,TGTGCCAGCAGCTTCGGGGGGGGCAGATCGAACACTGAAGCTTTCTTT
TRBD2,.,TRBJ2-1,TRBV7-8,CASSPGTSGSEQFF,TGTGCCAGCAGCCCCGGGACTAGCGGGAGTGAGCAGTTCTTC
.,.,TRBJ1-2,TRBV7-9,CASSFTGMNYGYTF,TGTGCCAGCAGCTTTACAGGGATGAACTATGGCTACACCTTC
.,.,TRBJ2-1,TRBV2,CASSSAGRNEQFF,TGTGCCAGCAGTTCCGCGGGGAGGAATGAGCAGTTCTTC
.,.,TRBJ2-5,TRBV5-1,CASSELAELGETQYF,TGCGCCAGCAGCGAATTAGCGGAATTAGGAGAGACCCAGTACTTC
.,.,TRBJ1-2,TRBV14,CASSLPGFGYTF,TGTGCCAGCAGTTTACCGGGTTTTGGCTACACCTTC
TRBD2,few,TRBJ2-7,TRBV4-3,CASSQVSGGKYEQYF,TGCGCCAGCAGCCAAGTTAGCGGGGGGAAATACGAGCAGTACTTC
.,.,TRBJ1-6,TRBV7-2,CASSAAGNSPLHF,TGTGCCAGCAGCGCCGCAGGGAATTCACCCCTCCACTTT
.,.,TRBJ1-2,TRBV7-3,CASSAGQLRGYTF,TGTGCCAGCAGCGCAGGACAGCTGCGGGGCTACACCTTC
.,.,TRBJ1-1,TRBV5-6,CASSWTPAGGPNTEAFF,TGTGCCAGCAGCTGGACCCCGGCGGGGGGGCCTAACACTGAAGCTTTCTTT
.,once,TRBJ2-6,TRBV9,CASSVEQGPSGANVLTF,TGTGCCAGCAGCGTAGAGCAGGGCCCCTCTGGGGCCAACGTCCTGACTTTC
TRBD1,.,TRBJ1-6,TRBV4-2,CASNHGTVNSPLHF,TGTGCCAGCAACCACGGGACAGTAAATTCACCCCTCCACTTT
TRBD2,.,TRBJ2-1,TRBV7-2,CASSLRLLAGGDEQFF,TGTGCCAGCAGCTTAAGGTTGCTAGCGGGAGGGGATGAGCAGTTCTTC
TRBD2,.,TRBJ2-7,TRBV19,CASSMGGTSNYEQYF,TGTGCCAGTAGTATGGGGGGGACTAGCAACTACGAGCAGTACTTC
TRBD1,few,TRBJ1-4,TRBV5-6,CASSTRQGLNEKLFF,TGTGCCAGCAGCACCCGACAGGGGCTTAATGAAAAACTGTTTTTT
.,.,TRBJ2-1,TRBV18,CASSPSVGVNEQFF,TGTGCCAGCTCACCAAGTGTGGGAGTGAATGAGCAGTTCTTC
.,.,TRBJ2-3,TRBV10-2,CASDYRGGRKADTQYF,TGCGCCAGCGACTACCGTGGGGGGAGGAAGGCAGATACGCAGTATTTT
.,.,TRBJ1-5,TRBV4-3,CASSQDWAGASNQPQHF,TGCGCCAGCAGCCAAGATTGGGCAGGGGCTAGCAATCAGCCCCAGCATTTT
.,few,TRBJ1-1,TRBV5-1,CASTRAGVSNTEAFF,TGCGCCAGCACCCGGGCGGGGGTTTCGAACACTGAAGCTTTCTTT
TRBD1,.,TRBJ1-2,TRBV14,CASSRGTGVFGYTF,TGTGCCAGCAGCCGTGGGACAGGAGTTTTTGGCTACACCTTC
.,.,TRBJ2-7,TRBV5-1,CASSYRVDRSTYEQYF,TGCGCCAGCAGCTACAGGGTCGACAGGTCTACCTACGAGCAGTACTTC
.,.,TRBJ2-7,TRBV5-4,CASSFSPAGGLGFREQYF,TGTGCCAGCAGCTTTTCCCCCGCTGGGGGCTTGGGGTTCCGGGAGCAGTACTTC
TRBD2,.,TRBJ2-7,TRBV7-2,CASSLYRGGGYEQYF,TGTGCCAGCAGCTTATATCGGGGGGGCGGGTACGAGCAGTACTTC
TRBD1,few,TRBJ1-2,TRBV6-6,CASSYRQGAVDGYTF,TGTGCCAGCAGTTACAGGCAGGGGGCAGTGGATGGCTACACCTTC
TRBD1,few,TRBJ2-2,TRBV18,CASFRGHNTGELFF,TGTGCCAGCTTCAGGGGGCACAACACCGGGGAGCTGTTTTTT
TRBD1,.,TRBJ1-4,TRBV28,CASKQGAGNEKLFF,TGTGCCAGCAAGCAGGGGGCTGGTAATGAAAAACTGTTTTTT
.,.,TRBJ2-2,TRBV7-8,CASSLILQITGELFF,TGTGCCAGCAGCTTAATCCTACAGATCACCGGGGAGCTGTTTTTT